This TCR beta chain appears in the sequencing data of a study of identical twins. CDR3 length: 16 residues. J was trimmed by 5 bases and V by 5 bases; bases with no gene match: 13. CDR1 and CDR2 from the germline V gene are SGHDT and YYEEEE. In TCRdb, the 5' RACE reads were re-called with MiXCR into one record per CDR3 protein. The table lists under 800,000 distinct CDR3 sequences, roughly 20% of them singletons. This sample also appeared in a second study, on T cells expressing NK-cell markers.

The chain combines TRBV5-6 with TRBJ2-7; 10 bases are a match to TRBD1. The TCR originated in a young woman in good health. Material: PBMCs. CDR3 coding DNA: TGTGCCAGCAGTCTAGCCCTGCGACAGGGGGCCCACGAGCAGTACTTC. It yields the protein CASSLALRQGAHEQYF.